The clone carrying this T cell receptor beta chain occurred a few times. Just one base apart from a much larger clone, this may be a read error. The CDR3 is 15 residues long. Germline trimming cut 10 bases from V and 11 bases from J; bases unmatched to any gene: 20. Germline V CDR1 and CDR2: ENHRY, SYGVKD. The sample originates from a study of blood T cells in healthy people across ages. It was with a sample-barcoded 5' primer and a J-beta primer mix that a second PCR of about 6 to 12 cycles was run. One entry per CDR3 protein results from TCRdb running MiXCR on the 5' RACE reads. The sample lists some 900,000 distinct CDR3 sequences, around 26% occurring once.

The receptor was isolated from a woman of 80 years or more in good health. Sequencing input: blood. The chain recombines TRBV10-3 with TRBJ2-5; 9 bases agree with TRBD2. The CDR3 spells CASGPGGGAGNEQYF. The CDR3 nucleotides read TGTGCCAGCGGACCCGGCGGGGGGGCCGGGAATGAGCAGTACTTC.